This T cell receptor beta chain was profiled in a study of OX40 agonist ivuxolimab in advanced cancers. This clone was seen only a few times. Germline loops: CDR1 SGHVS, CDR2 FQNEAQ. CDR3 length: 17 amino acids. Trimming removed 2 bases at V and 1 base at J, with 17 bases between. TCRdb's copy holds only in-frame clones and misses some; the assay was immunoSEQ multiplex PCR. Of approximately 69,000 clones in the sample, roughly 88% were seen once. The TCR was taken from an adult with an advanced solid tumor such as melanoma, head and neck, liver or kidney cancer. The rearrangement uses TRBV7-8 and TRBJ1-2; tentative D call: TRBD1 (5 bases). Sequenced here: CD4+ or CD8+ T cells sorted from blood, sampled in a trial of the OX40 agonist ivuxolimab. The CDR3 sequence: CASSLTLGGSNNYGYTF. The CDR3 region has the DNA TGTGCCAGCAGCTTAACTTTGGGGGGATCTAATAACTATGGCTACACCTTC.